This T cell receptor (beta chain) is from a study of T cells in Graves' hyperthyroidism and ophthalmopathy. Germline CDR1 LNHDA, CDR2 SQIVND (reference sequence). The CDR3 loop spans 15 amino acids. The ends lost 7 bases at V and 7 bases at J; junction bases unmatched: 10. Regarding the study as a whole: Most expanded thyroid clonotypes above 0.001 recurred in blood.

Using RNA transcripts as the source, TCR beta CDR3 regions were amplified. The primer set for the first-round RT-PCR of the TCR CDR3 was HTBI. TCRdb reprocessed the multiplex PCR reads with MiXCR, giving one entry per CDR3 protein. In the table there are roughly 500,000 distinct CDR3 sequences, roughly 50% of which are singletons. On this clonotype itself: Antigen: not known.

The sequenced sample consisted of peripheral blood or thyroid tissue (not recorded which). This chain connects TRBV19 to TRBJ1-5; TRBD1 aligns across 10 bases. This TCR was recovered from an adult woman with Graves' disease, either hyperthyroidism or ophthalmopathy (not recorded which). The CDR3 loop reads CASNDRGREGQPQHF. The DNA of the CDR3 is TGTGCCAGTAATGACAGGGGGCGCGAAGGCCAGCCCCAGCATTTT. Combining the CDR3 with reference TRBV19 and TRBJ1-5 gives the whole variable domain DGGITQSPKYLFRKEGQNVTLSCEQNLNHDAMYWYRQDPGQGLRLIYYSQIVNDFQKGDIAEGYSVSREKKESFPLTVTSAQKNPTAFYLCASNDRGREGQPQHFGDGTRLSIL.